This T cell receptor (beta chain) derives from a study of T-cell memory formation after mild COVID-19. Study details: Most TCR clusters belonged to a single donor.

It was 5'RACE with constant-segment primers that produced the TCR alpha and TCR beta cDNA libraries, which carried sample barcodes and UMIs. TCRdb passed the 5' RACE reads through MiXCR, listing each CDR3 protein once. Of 450,000 or so distinct CDR3 sequences listed, 20% to 25% were seen once; the top ten hold approximately 12%. Germline V lookup: CDR1 SGHRS, CDR2 YFSETQ. Trimming left V 4 bases short and J 1 base short, with 17 bases between. The CDR3 has 17 residues. This clonotype was detected only a few times. Sample: PBMCs or a T cell subset sorted from them (not recorded which). The chain has TRBV5-1 and TRBJ1-4, with D possibly TRBD1 on 5 matching bases. The sequence was obtained from an adult woman who had mild COVID-19 (a few samples of this study predate the infection). Cell type and time point are not known. The CDR3 is CASSPQGWGVTNEKLFF. The CDR3 bases are TGCGCCAGCAGCCCCCAGGGTTGGGGAGTAACTAATGAAAAACTGTTTTTT.